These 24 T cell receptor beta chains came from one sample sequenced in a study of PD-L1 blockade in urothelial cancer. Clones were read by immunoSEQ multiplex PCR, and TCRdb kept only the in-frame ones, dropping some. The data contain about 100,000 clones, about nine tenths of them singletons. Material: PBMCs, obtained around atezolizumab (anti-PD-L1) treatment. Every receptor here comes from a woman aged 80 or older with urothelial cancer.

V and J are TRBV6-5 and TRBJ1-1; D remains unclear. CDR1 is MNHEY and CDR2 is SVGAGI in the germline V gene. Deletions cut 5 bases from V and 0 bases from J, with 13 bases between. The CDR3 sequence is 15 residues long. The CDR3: CASSRLKDLNTEAFF. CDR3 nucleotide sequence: TGTGCCAGCAGTCGCCTAAAAGATTTGAACACTGAAGCTTTCTTT.

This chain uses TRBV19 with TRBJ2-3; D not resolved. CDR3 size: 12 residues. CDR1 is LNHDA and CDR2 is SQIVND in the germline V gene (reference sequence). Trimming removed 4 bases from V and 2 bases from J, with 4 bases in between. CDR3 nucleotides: TGTGCCAGTAGTACCCACACAGATACGCAGTATTTT. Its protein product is CASSTHTDTQYF.

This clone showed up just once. CDR3 region: CASSPQGLAGPNTGELFF. The CDR3 DNA is TGTGCCAGTAGTCCCCAAGGACTAGCGGGACCGAACACCGGGGAGCTGTTTTTT. The rearrangement links TRBV19 to TRBJ2-2; 12 bases are a match to TRBD2. The trim removed 5 bases at V and 0 bases at J, leaving 7 bases unmatched. Germline loops: CDR1 LNHDA, CDR2 SQIVND (reference sequence). The CDR3 has 18 amino acids. Using reference TRBV19 and TRBJ2-2 for the parts outside the CDR3, the full variable domain is DGGITQSPKYLFRKEGQNVTLSCEQNLNHDAMYWYRQDPGQGLRLIYYSQIVNDFQKGDIAEGYSVSREKKESFPLTVTSAQKNPTAFYLCASSPQGLAGPNTGELFFGEGSRLTVL.

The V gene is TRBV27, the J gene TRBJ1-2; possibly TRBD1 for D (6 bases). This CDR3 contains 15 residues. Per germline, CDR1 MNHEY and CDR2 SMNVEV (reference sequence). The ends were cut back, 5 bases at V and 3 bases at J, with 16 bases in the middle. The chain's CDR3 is CASSRGGGLDYGYTF. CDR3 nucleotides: TGTGCCAGCAGTCGGGGGGGCGGGCTGGACTATGGCTACACCTTC.

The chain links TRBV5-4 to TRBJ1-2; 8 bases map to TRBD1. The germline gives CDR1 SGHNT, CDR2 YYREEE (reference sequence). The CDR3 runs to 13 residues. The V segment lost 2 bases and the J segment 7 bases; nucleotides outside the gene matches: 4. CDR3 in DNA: TGTGCCAGCAGCTTACAGGGGGAGAGTGGCTACACCTTC. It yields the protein CASSLQGESGYTF.

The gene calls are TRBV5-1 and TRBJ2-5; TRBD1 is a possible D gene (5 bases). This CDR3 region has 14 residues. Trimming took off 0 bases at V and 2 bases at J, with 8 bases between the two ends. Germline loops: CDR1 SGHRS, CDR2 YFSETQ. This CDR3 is CASSLEGVQETQYF. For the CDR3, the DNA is TGCGCCAGCAGCTTGGAAGGGGTGCAAGAGACCCAGTACTTC.

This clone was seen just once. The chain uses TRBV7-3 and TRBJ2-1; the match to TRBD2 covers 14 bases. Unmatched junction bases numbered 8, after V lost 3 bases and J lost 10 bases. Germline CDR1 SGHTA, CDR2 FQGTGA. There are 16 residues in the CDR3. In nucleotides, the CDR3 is TGTGCCAGCAGCTTTTCCGGGACTAGCGGGAGTGGGGAGCAGTTCTTC. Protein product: CASSFSGTSGSGEQFF.

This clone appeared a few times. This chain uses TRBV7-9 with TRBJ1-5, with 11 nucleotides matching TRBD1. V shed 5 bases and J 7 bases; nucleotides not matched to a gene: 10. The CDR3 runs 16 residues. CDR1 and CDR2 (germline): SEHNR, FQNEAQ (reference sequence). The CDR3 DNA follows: TGTGCCAGCAGCCCGGGACAGGGGGAAGGAGGCCAGCCCCAGCATTTT. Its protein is CASSPGQGEGGQPQHF.

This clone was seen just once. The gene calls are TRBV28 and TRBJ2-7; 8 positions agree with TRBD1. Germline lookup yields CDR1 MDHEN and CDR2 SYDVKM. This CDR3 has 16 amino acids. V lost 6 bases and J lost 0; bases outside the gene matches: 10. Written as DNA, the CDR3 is TGTGCCAGCAGCCTCCCCAGACAGGGGTTCTCCTACGAGCAGTACTTC. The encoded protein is CASSLPRQGFSYEQYF.

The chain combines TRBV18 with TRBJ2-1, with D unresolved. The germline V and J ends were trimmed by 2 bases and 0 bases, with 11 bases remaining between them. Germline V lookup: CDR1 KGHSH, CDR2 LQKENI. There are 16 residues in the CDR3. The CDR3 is CASSPTGGSSYNEQFF. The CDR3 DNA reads TGTGCCAGCTCACCAACCGGCGGAAGCTCCTACAATGAGCAGTTCTTC.

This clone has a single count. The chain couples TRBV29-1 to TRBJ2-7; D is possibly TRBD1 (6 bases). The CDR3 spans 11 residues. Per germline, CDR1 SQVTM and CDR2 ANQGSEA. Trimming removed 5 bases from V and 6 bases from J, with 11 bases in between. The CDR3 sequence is CSVSRDIEQYF. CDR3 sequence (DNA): TGCAGCGTTTCCCGGGACATCGAGCAGTACTTC.

The CDR3 nucleotides read TGTGCCAGTAGTCGAGTCGGGAGAAATGAAAAACTGTTTTTT. Its protein is CASSRVGRNEKLFF. The chain joins TRBV19 to TRBJ1-4; D call uncertain. CDR3 length equals 14 residues. CDR1 and CDR2 from the germline V gene are LNHDA and SQIVND (reference sequence). Trimming removed 5 bases at V and 5 bases at J, with 12 bases between.

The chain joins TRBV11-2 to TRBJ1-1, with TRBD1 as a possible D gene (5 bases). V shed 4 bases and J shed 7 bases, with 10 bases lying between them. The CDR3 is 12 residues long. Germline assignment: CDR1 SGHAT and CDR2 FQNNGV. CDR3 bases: TGTGCCAGCAGCTCCCCGGGGGGTGAAGCTTTCTTT. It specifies CASSSPGGEAFF.

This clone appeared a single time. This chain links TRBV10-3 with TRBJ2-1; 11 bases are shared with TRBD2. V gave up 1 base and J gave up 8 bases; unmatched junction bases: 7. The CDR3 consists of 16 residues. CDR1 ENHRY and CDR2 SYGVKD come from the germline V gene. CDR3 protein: CAISELVAGGPHEQFF. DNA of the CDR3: TGTGCCATCAGTGAGTTGGTAGCGGGAGGGCCCCATGAGCAGTTCTTC.

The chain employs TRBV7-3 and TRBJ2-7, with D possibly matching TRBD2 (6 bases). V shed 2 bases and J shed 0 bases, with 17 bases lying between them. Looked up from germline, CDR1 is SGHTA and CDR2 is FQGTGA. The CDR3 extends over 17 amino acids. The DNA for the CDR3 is TGTGCCAGCAGCTTAGGGGTTGGGACTTATTACTCCTACGAGCAGTACTTC. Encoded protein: CASSLGVGTYYSYEQYF.

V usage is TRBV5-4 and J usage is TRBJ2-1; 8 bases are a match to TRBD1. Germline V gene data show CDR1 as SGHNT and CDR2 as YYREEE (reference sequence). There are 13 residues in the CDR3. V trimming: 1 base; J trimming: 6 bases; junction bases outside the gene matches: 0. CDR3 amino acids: CASSLTGGNEQFF. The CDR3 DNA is TGTGCCAGCAGCTTGACAGGGGGCAATGAGCAGTTCTTC.

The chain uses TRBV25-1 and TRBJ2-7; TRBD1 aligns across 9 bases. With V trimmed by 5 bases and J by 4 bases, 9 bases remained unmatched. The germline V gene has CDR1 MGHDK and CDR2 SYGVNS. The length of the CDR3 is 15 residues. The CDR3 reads CASSPPGQGVYEQYF. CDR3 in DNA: TGTGCCAGCAGTCCGCCGGGACAGGGCGTGTACGAGCAGTACTTC.

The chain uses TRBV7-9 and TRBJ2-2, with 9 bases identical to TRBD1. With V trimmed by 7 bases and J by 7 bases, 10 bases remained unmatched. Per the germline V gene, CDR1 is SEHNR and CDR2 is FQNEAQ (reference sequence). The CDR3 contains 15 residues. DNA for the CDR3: TGTGCCAGCACTTCGGGACAGGGTTTTTACGGGGAGCTGTTTTTT. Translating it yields CASTSGQGFYGELFF. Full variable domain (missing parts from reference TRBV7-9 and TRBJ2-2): DTGVSQNPRHKITKRGQNVTFRCDPISEHNRLYWYRQTLGQGPEFLTYFQNEAQLEKSRLLSDRFSAERPKGSFSTLEIQRTEQGDSAMYLCASTSGQGFYGELFFGEGSRLTVL.

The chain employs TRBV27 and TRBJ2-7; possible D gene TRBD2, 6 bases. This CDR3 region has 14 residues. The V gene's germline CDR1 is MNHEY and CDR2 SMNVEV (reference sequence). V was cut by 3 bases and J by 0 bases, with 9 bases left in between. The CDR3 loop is CASSFGGGSYEQYF. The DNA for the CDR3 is TGTGCCAGCAGTTTCGGGGGAGGCTCCTACGAGCAGTACTTC.

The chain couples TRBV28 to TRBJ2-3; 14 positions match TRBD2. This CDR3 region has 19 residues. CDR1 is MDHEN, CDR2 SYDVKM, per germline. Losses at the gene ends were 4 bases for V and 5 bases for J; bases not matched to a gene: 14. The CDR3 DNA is TGTGCCAGCAGTTCGTTGACTAGCGGGAGGGCCGTCGTTATAGATACGCAGTATTTT. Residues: CASSSLTSGRAVVIDTQYF.

The CDR3, as DNA: TGTGCCAGCAGCATAACAGGGTGGCACGAGCAGTACTTC. It codes for CASSITGWHEQYF. V is TRBV7-2 and J is TRBJ2-7; perhaps TRBD1 as D (6 bases). The CDR3 contains 13 residues. V lost 5 bases and J 5 bases, leaving 13 bases between the germline ends. CDR1 and CDR2 (germline): SGHTA, FQGNSA.

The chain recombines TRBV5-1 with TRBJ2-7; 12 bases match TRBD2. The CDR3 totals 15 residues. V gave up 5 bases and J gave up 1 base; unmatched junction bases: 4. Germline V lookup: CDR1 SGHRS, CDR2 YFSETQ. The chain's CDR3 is CASRGGLAGSYEQYF. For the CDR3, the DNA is TGCGCCAGCAGGGGGGGACTAGCGGGTTCCTACGAGCAGTACTTC.

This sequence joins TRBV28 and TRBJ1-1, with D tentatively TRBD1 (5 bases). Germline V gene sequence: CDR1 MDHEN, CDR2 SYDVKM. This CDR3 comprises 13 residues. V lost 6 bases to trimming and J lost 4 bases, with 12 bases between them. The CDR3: CASRADTITEAFF. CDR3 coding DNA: TGTGCCAGCAGGGCGGACACGATCACTGAAGCTTTCTTT.

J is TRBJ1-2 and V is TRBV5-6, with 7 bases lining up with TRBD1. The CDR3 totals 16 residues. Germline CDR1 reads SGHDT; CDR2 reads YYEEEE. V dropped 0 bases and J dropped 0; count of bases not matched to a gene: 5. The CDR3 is CASSLGGTVTNYGYTF. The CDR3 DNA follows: TGTGCCAGCAGCTTGGGTGGGACAGTAACTAACTATGGCTACACCTTC.